These T cell receptor beta chains were read from a single sample in a study of T cells in Graves' hyperthyroidism and ophthalmopathy. TCRdb re-derived calls from the multiplex PCR reads in MiXCR, one entry per CDR3 protein. In the table there are over 350,000 distinct CDR3 sequences, over 12% of which are singletons. Sequencing used blood. The origin of the receptors is a man aged 50-60 years with Graves' ophthalmopathy. Both conserved end residues are part of each CDR3. Fields, in order: D gene, J gene, V gene, clone size, CDR3 protein, CDR3 DNA. A D gene is named only where the DNA matches it firmly. Clone sizes are given selectively: once, few, many, or a class where the clone is expanded.

D gene: NA
J gene: TRBJ2-4
V gene: TRBV19
clone size: NA
CDR3 protein: CASSAGQKNIQYF
CDR3 DNA: TGTGCCAGTAGTGCGGGACAGAAAAACATTCAGTACTTC

D gene: NA
J gene: TRBJ1-1
V gene: TRBV3-1
clone size: many
CDR3 protein: CASSRDSNTEAFF
CDR3 DNA: TGTGCCAGCAGCCGAGACAGTAACACTGAAGCTTTCTTT

D gene: NA
J gene: TRBJ2-2
V gene: TRBV11-3
clone size: few
CDR3 protein: CASGGLTGELFF
CDR3 DNA: TGTGCCAGCGGGGGTCTCACCGGGGAGCTGTTTTTT

D gene: NA
J gene: TRBJ1-1
V gene: TRBV6-5
clone size: NA
CDR3 protein: CASSYSAALNTEAFF
CDR3 DNA: TGTGCCAGCAGTTACTCCGCGGCCCTGAACACTGAAGCTTTCTTT

D gene: NA
J gene: TRBJ1-1
V gene: TRBV29-1
clone size: many
CDR3 protein: CSVAGRVSAFF
CDR3 DNA: TGCAGCGTTGCTGGCAGGGTCTCGGCTTTCTTT

D gene: TRBD2
J gene: TRBJ2-3
V gene: TRBV7-3
clone size: many
CDR3 protein: CASSPLAGGPADTQYF
CDR3 DNA: TGTGCCAGCAGCCCGTTGGCGGGAGGGCCTGCAGATACGCAGTATTTT

D gene: NA
J gene: TRBJ2-6
V gene: TRBV6-6
clone size: NA
CDR3 protein: CASSYLGGGANVLTF
CDR3 DNA: TGTGCCAGCAGTTACTTGGGGGGTGGGGCCAACGTCCTGACTTTC

D gene: NA
J gene: TRBJ2-1
V gene: TRBV29-1
clone size: many
CDR3 protein: CSVEDRGSSYNEQFF
CDR3 DNA: TGCAGCGTTGAAGATAGGGGGAGCTCCTACAATGAGCAGTTCTTC

D gene: NA
J gene: TRBJ1-4
V gene: TRBV27
clone size: NA
CDR3 protein: CASSLWGTGEKLFF
CDR3 DNA: TGTGCCAGCAGTTTATGGGGGACGGGAGAAAAACTGTTTTTT

D gene: NA
J gene: TRBJ1-1
V gene: TRBV2
clone size: many
CDR3 protein: CASSESAVDTEAFF
CDR3 DNA: TGTGCCAGCAGTGAGAGTGCGGTAGACACTGAAGCTTTCTTT

D gene: TRBD2
J gene: TRBJ2-4
V gene: TRBV5-4
clone size: few
CDR3 protein: CASSPRGGGAKNIQYF
CDR3 DNA: TGTGCCAGCAGCCCGCGGGGGGGAGGGGCCAAAAACATTCAGTACTTC

D gene: TRBD2
J gene: TRBJ2-5
V gene: TRBV20-1
clone size: many
CDR3 protein: CSARGLAGQETQYF
CDR3 DNA: TGCAGTGCTAGGGGGCTAGCGGGACAAGAGACCCAGTACTTC

D gene: NA
J gene: TRBJ1-1
V gene: TRBV7-9
clone size: many
CDR3 protein: CASSLARSENTEAFF
CDR3 DNA: TGTGCCAGCAGCTTAGCGCGTAGTGAGAACACTGAAGCTTTCTTT

D gene: TRBD1
J gene: TRBJ2-7
V gene: TRBV28
clone size: many
CDR3 protein: CASSIRTGWDYEQYF
CDR3 DNA: TGTGCCAGCAGTATAAGGACAGGGTGGGACTACGAGCAGTACTTC

D gene: TRBD1
J gene: TRBJ2-1
V gene: TRBV12-3/TRBV12-4
clone size: NA
CDR3 protein: CASSPPDRGYNEQFF
CDR3 DNA: TGTGCCAGCAGTCCCCCGGACAGGGGCTACAATGAGCAGTTCTTC

D gene: NA
J gene: TRBJ2-7
V gene: TRBV20-1
clone size: many
CDR3 protein: CSASPGPPIEQYF
CDR3 DNA: TGCAGTGCTAGCCCCGGGCCCCCCATAGAGCAGTACTTC

D gene: TRBD2
J gene: TRBJ2-1
V gene: TRBV5-1
clone size: NA
CDR3 protein: CASSRTSGSIVNEQFF
CDR3 DNA: TGCGCCAGCAGCCGGACTAGCGGGAGCATAGTCAATGAGCAGTTCTTC

D gene: TRBD1
J gene: TRBJ2-3
V gene: TRBV4-1
clone size: NA
CDR3 protein: CASSQTGAALTDTQYF
CDR3 DNA: TGCGCCAGCAGCCAAACAGGGGCAGCCCTCACAGATACGCAGTATTTT

D gene: TRBD2
J gene: TRBJ2-1
V gene: TRBV24-1
clone size: many
CDR3 protein: CATSAPAGGPTNEQFF
CDR3 DNA: TGTGCCACCAGCGCCCCAGCGGGAGGGCCGACCAATGAGCAGTTCTTC

D gene: NA
J gene: TRBJ2-1
V gene: TRBV20-1
clone size: many
CDR3 protein: CSAVYNEQFF
CDR3 DNA: TGCAGTGCTGTTTACAATGAGCAGTTCTTC

D gene: TRBD1
J gene: TRBJ2-1
V gene: TRBV29-1
clone size: many
CDR3 protein: CSVGDSGYEQFF
CDR3 DNA: TGCAGCGTTGGGGACAGTGGCTATGAGCAGTTCTTC

D gene: TRBD2
J gene: TRBJ2-7
V gene: TRBV20-1
clone size: many
CDR3 protein: CSARDRLAGGGSYEQYF
CDR3 DNA: TGCAGTGCTAGAGATCGATTAGCGGGAGGTGGTTCCTACGAGCAGTACTTC

D gene: TRBD1
J gene: TRBJ2-1
V gene: TRBV7-9
clone size: many
CDR3 protein: CASSWTGSDEQFF
CDR3 DNA: TGTGCCAGCAGCTGGACAGGGAGCGATGAGCAGTTCTTC

D gene: NA
J gene: TRBJ2-4
V gene: TRBV29-1
clone size: NA
CDR3 protein: CSVEGFRKNIQYF
CDR3 DNA: TGCAGCGTTGAAGGGTTTCGCAAAAACATTCAGTACTTC

D gene: NA
J gene: TRBJ1-3
V gene: TRBV6-2/TRBV6-3
clone size: few
CDR3 protein: CASTPSGGGNTIYF
CDR3 DNA: TGTGCCAGCACCCCTTCGGGGGGCGGAAACACCATATATTTT

D gene: TRBD1
J gene: TRBJ1-2
V gene: TRBV7-9
clone size: many
CDR3 protein: CASSPSRGQFRGYTF
CDR3 DNA: TGTGCCAGCAGCCCCAGCAGGGGGCAGTTCCGAGGCTACACCTTC

D gene: NA
J gene: TRBJ2-6
V gene: TRBV5-5
clone size: NA
CDR3 protein: CASSLDFWGDSRGANVLTF
CDR3 DNA: TGTGCCAGCAGCTTGGATTTCTGGGGGGATTCTAGAGGGGCCAACGTCCTGACTTTC

D gene: NA
J gene: TRBJ2-7
V gene: TRBV29-1
clone size: NA
CDR3 protein: CSVGSTLTYEQYF
CDR3 DNA: TGCAGCGTTGGGAGTACATTGACCTACGAGCAGTACTTC

D gene: NA
J gene: TRBJ2-5
V gene: TRBV20-1
clone size: NA
CDR3 protein: CSAFGLFPGRETQYF
CDR3 DNA: TGCAGTGCTTTTGGACTATTTCCGGGTAGAGAGACCCAGTACTTC

D gene: NA
J gene: TRBJ1-5
V gene: TRBV28
clone size: NA
CDR3 protein: CASSLSRGASNQPQHF
CDR3 DNA: TGTGCCAGCAGTTTAAGCCGGGGGGCTAGCAATCAGCCCCAGCATTTT

D gene: NA
J gene: TRBJ1-6
V gene: TRBV12-5
clone size: few
CDR3 protein: CASASSWGQRNLNSPLHF
CDR3 DNA: TGTGCTAGTGCCTCGTCGTGGGGGCAGCGAAATCTTAATTCACCCCTCCACTTT